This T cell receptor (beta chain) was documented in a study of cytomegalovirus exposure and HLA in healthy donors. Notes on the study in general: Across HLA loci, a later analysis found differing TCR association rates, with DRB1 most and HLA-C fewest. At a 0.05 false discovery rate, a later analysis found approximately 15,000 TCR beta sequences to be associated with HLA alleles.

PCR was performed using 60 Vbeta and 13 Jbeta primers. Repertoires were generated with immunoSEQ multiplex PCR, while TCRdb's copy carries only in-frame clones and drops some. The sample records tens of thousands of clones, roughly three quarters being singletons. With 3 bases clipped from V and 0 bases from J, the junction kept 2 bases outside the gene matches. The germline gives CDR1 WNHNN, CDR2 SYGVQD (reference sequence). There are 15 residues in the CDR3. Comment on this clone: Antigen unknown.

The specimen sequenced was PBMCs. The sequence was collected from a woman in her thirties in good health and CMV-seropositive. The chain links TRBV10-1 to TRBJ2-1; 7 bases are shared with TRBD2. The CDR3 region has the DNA TGCGCCAGCAGTGACGGGGGGAGCTCCTACAATGAGCAGTTCTTC. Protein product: CASSDGGSSYNEQFF.